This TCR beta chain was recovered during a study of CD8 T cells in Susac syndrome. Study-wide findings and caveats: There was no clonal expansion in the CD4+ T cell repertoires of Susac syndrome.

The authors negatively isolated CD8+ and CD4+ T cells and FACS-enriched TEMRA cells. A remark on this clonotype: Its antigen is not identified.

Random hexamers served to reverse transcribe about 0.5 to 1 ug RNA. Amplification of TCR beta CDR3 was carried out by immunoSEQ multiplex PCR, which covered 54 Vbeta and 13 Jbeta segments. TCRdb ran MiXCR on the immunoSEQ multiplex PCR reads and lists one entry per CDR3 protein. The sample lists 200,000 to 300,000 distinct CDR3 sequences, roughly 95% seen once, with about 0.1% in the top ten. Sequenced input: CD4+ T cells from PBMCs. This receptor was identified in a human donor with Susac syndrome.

The CDR3 spells CATSQFGLRDRDSNQPQHF. In nucleotides, the CDR3 is TGTGCCACCAGCCAATTCGGTCTGCGGGACAGGGACAGCAATCAGCCCCAGCATTTT. The chain is built from TRBV15 and TRBJ1-5; 9 positions agree with TRBD1. Germline V lookup: CDR1 LNHNV, CDR2 YYDKDF (reference sequence). CDR3 length: 19 residues. V lost 5 bases, J lost 1 base, and 15 bases stayed unmatched.